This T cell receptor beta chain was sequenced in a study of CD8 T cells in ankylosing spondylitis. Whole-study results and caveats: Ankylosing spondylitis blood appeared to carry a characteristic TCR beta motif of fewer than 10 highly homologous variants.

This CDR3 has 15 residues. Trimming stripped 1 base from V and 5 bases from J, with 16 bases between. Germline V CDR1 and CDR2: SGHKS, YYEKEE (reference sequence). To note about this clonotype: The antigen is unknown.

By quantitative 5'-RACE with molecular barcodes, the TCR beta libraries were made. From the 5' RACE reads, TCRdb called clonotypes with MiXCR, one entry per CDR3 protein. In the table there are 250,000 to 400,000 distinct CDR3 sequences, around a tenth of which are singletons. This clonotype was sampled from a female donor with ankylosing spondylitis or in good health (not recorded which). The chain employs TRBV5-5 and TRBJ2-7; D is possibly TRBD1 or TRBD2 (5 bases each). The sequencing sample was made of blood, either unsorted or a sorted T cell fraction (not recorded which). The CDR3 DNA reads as TGTGCCAGCAGCTTGCTGGGACGCCTCGCCAACGAGCAGTACTTC. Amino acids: CASSLLGRLANEQYF. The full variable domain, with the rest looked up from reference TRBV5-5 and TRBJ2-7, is DAGVTQSPTHLIKTRGQQVTLRCSPISGHKSVSWYQQVLGQGPQFIFQYYEKEERGRGNFPDRFSARQFPNYSSELNVNALLLGDSALYLCASSLLGRLANEQYFGPGTRLTVT.